This record covers a single T cell receptor beta chain. The antigen remains undetermined. The data belong to a study of T cell responses to AZD1222 COVID-19 vaccine. Libraries were prepared by immunoSEQ multiplex PCR; TCRdb keeps only in-frame clonotypes and omits some of them. Here the sample spans about 130,000 clones, over 75% being singletons. V shed 2 bases and J shed 0 bases, with 8 bases lying between them. The CDR3 has 15 residues. CDR1 is MDHEN, CDR2 SYDVKM, per germline. The study, taken as a whole, reports: Compared with day 0, the breadth and depth of the Spike-specific TCR repertoire rose significantly after two doses of AZD1222. Nearly half of unique spike-specific TCRs reportedly avoided B.1.351 and B.1.1.7 mutated regions. Scientists sampled the repertoires only once the peak T cell response had passed.

The sequenced sample was peripheral blood, obtained on day 0 of AZD1222 vaccination. This TCR came from an adult in good health. The rearrangement uses TRBV28 and TRBJ1-3; D might be TRBD1 (6 bases). This CDR3 is CASSLRGTSGNTIYF. In DNA form, the CDR3 reads TGTGCCAGCAGTTTAAGGGGGACCTCTGGAAACACCATATATTTT.